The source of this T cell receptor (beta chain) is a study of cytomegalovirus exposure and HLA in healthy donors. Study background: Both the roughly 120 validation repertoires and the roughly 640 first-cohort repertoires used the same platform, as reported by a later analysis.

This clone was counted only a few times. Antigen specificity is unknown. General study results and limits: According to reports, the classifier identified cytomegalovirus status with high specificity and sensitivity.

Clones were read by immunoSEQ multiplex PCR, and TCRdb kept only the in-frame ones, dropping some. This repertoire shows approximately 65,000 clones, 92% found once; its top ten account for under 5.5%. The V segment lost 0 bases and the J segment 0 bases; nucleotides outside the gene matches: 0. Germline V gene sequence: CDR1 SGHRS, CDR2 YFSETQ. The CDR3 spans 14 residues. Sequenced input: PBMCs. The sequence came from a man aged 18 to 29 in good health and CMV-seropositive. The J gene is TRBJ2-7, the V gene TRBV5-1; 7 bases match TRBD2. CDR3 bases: TGCGCCAGCAGCTTGGGGGAGGGCTCCTACGAGCAGTACTTC. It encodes CASSLGEGSYEQYF.